These 13 T cell receptor beta chains came from one sample sequenced in a study of cytomegalovirus exposure and HLA in healthy donors. The PCR made use of 60 Vbeta and 13 Jbeta primers. Profiled with immunoSEQ multiplex PCR; TCRdb holds only in-frame clones, not every one. Of some 82,000 clones in the sample, around 85% were seen once. The sequencing sample was made of PBMCs. The receptor set was obtained from a woman aged 50 to 60 in good health and CMV-seronegative.

This clone appeared once. The chain recombines TRBV29-1 with TRBJ2-1; 12 bases align to TRBD1. Germline CDR1 reads SQVTM; CDR2 reads ANQGSEA. The CDR3 covers 14 residues. Trimming cost V 7 bases and J 4 bases; bases outside gene matches: 5. Here the CDR3 DNA reads TGCAGCGCGGAGGGACAGGGGGCTTACAATGAGCAGTTCTTC. Translation: CSAEGQGAYNEQFF.

As regards this clone: At one boundary the junction diverges from the germline segment, which might be a read error. The genes are TRBV5-4 and TRBJ1-2; 8 bases match TRBD1. This CDR3 has 13 residues. Germline CDR1 reads SGHNT; CDR2 reads YYREEE (reference sequence). The CDR3 bases are TGTGCCAGCAGCCGGGGGGACAGGCCAATCGAAGCCTTC. Translated: CASSRGDRPIEAF.

The chain joins TRBV29-1 to TRBJ2-2; D is possibly TRBD2 (6 bases). Trimming removed 6 bases from V and 6 bases from J, with 8 bases in between. Germline lookup yields CDR1 SQVTM and CDR2 ANQGSEA. The CDR3 loop spans 11 amino acids. This CDR3 reads CSVSGAGELFF. CDR3 DNA: TGCAGCGTATCGGGGGCCGGGGAGCTGTTTTTT.

The gene calls are TRBV11-2 and TRBJ2-1; TRBD2 matches 7 bases. The CDR3 loop spans 16 amino acids. The germline gives CDR1 SGHAT, CDR2 FQNNGV. V was pared by 1 base and J by 7 bases, with 10 bases of the junction left unmatched. The chain's CDR3 is CASSLGGEGAWNEQFF. The DNA of the CDR3 is TGTGCCAGCAGCTTAGGTGGGGAGGGTGCGTGGAATGAGCAGTTCTTC.

V usage is TRBV29-1 and J usage is TRBJ1-2; 10 bases fit TRBD1. The CDR3 covers 13 residues. Per the germline V gene, CDR1 is SQVTM and CDR2 is ANQGSEA. The J segment lost 6 bases and the V segment lost 6 bases, leaving 7 bases of the junction unmatched. This chain's CDR3 is CSVDGTGADGYTF. The CDR3 nucleotides are TGCAGCGTCGACGGGACAGGGGCTGATGGCTACACCTTC.

This clone occurred once. The V gene is TRBV19, the J gene TRBJ1-2, with TRBD1 as a possible D gene (6 bases). In germline, CDR1 is LNHDA, CDR2 SQIVND (reference sequence). The CDR3 sequence is 13 residues long. V was cut by 7 bases and J by 2 bases, with 11 bases left in between. Here the CDR3 reads CASTSGTNYGYTF. In DNA, the CDR3 is TGTGCCAGTACCTCCGGGACAAACTATGGCTACACCTTC.

The table lists this clone with a few counts. V usage is TRBV28 and J usage is TRBJ2-5; 8 positions match TRBD1. Matching the DNA end better, TRBJ2-7 makes the J call doubtful. Per the germline V gene, CDR1 is MDHEN and CDR2 is SYDVKM. The CDR3 loop spans 13 amino acids. The chain's CDR3 is CASSFGQGYEQYF. DNA of the CDR3: TGTGCCAGCAGTTTCGGACAGGGCTACGAGCAGTACTTC.

The chain joins TRBV21-1 to TRBJ2-3; the table's D call, TRBD2, has no DNA check behind it. TRBV21-1 is assigned pseudogene status. There are 19 residues in the CDR3. The CDR3, as DNA: TGTGCCAGCAGCACCCCCGGGACTAGCGGGGGGGTTTTCACAGATACGCAGTATTTT. It is translated as CASSTPGTSGGVFTDTQYF.

The chain recombines TRBV2 with TRBJ2-1; 10 nucleotides align to TRBD2. The CDR3 spans 15 residues. Losses at the gene ends were 8 bases for V and 0 bases for J; bases not matched to a gene: 4. Germline CDR1 and CDR2: SNHLY and FYNNEI. The CDR3 bases are TGTGCCAGCCGACCTAGCGGGAGCTCCTACAATGAGCAGTTCTTC. Amino acid sequence: CASRPSGSSYNEQFF.

The V call is TRBV9, the J call TRBJ2-6; D unresolved. Germline loops: CDR1 SGDLS, CDR2 YYNGEE. Trimming removed 0 bases from V and 0 bases from J, with 10 bases in between. This CDR3 has 17 amino acids. The chain's CDR3 is CASSVELLLSGANVLTF. The CDR3 nucleotides are TGTGCCAGCAGCGTAGAATTACTGCTCTCTGGGGCCAACGTCCTGACTTTC.

This clone has a handful of counts. This chain connects TRBV10-3 to TRBJ2-7; 11 positions agree with TRBD2. The length of the CDR3 is 17 residues. Germline V gene sequence: CDR1 ENHRY, CDR2 SYGVKD. J lost 0 bases, V lost 6 bases, and 10 bases had no gene match. The CDR3, as DNA: TGTGCCATCAGGTCCGGGACTAGCGGTTCTAGCTCCTACGAGCAGTACTTC. Its translation: CAIRSGTSGSSSYEQYF.

This chain links TRBV27 with TRBJ1-1; 8 nucleotides line up with TRBD1. J gave up 5 bases and V 6 bases, and 11 bases lay outside the gene matches. Germline V gene data show CDR1 as MNHEY and CDR2 as SMNVEV (reference sequence). The CDR3 sequence is 15 residues long. The CDR3 DNA is TGTGCCAGCAGCCGCACAGGGGGATTCATTACTGAAGCTTTCTTT. This sequence encodes CASSRTGGFITEAFF.

The chain combines TRBV5-8 with TRBJ1-5; possibly TRBD1 for D (5 bases). Germline-derived CDR1 and CDR2 are SGHTS and YDEGEE. This CDR3 is 16 amino acids long. V was clipped by 0 bases and J by 2 bases, with 12 bases between them. The CDR3: CASSLGEGVGNQPQHF. CDR3 coding DNA: TGTGCCAGCAGCTTGGGCGAAGGGGTAGGCAATCAGCCCCAGCATTTT.